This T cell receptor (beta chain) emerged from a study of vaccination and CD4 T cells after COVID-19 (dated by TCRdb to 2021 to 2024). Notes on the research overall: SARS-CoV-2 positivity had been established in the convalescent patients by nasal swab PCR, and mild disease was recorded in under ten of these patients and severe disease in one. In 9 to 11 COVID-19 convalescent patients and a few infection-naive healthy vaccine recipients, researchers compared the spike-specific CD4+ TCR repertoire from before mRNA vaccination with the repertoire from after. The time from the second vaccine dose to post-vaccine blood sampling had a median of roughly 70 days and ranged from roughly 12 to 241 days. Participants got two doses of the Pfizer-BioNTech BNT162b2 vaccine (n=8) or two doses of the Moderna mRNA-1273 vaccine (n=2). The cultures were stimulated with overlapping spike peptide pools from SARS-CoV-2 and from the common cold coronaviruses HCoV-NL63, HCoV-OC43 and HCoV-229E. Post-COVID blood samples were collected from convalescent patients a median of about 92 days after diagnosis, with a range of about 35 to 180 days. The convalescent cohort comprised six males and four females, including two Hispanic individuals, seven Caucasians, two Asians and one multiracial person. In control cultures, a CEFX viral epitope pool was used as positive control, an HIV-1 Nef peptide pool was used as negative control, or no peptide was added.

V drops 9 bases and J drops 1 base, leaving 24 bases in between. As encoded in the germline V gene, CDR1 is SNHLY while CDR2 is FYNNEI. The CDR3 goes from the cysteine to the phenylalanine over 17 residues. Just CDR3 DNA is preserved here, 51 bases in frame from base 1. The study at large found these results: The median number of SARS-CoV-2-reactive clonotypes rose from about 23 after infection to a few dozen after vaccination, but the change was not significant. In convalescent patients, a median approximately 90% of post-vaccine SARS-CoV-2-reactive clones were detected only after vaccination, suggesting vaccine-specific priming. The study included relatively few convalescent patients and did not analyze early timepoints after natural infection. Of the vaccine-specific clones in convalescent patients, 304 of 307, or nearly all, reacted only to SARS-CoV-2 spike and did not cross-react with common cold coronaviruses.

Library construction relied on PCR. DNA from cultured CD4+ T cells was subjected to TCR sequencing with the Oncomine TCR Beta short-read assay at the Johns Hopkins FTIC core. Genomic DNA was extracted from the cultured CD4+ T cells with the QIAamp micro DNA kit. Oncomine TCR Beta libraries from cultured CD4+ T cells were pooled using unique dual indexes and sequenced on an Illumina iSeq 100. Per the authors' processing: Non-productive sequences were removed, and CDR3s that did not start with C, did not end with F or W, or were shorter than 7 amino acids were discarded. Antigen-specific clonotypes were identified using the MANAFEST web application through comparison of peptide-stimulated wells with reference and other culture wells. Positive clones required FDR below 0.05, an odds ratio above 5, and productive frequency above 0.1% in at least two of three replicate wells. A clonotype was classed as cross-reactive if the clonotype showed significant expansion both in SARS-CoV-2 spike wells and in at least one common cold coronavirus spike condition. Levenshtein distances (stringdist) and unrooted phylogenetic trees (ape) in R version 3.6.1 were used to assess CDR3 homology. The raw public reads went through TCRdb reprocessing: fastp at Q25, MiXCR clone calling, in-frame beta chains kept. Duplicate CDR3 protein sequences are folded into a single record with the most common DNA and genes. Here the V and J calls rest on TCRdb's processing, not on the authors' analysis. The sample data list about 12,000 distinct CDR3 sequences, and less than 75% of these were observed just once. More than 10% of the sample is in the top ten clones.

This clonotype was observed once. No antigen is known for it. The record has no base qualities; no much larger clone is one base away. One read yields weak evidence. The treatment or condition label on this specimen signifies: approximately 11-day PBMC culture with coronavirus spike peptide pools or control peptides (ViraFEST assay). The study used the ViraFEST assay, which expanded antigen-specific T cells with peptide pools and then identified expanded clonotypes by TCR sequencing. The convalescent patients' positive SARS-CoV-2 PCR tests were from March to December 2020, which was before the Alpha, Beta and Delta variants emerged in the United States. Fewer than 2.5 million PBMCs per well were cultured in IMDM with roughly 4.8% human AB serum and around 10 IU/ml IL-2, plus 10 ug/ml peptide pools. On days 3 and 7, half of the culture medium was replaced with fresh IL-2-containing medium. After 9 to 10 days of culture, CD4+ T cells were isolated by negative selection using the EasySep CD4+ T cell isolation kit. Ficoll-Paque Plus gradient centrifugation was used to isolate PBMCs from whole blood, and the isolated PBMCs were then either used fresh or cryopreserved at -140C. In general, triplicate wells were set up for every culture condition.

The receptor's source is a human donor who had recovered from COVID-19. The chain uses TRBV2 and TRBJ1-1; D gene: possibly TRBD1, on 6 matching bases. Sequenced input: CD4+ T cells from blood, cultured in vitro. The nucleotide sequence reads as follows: TGTGCCAGTCAATTACAGGGACTGGTTGGAGAGAACACTGAAGCTTTCTTT. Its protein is CASQLQGLVGENTEAFF.